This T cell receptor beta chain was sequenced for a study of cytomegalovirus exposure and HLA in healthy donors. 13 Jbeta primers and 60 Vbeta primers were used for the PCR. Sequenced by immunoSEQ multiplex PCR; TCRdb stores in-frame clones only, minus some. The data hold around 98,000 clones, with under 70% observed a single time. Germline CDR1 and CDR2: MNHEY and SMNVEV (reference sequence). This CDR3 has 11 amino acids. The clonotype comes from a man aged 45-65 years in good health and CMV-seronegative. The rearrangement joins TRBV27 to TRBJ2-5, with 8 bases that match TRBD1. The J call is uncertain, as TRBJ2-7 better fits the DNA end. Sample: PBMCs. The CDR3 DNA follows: TGTGCCAGCAGCAGGGGGCACGAGCAGTACTTC. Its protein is CASSRGHEQYF.